These 14 T cell receptor beta chains were all obtained from the same sample, sequenced in a study of cytomegalovirus exposure and HLA in healthy donors. PCR was performed using 60 Vbeta and 13 Jbeta primers. TCRdb's copy holds only in-frame clones and misses some; the assay was immunoSEQ multiplex PCR. The sample records around 44,000 clones, around 90% being singletons. The sequenced sample was PBMCs. These receptors were collected from a woman aged 40-49 years in good health and CMV-seropositive.

This chain joins TRBV5-1 and TRBJ2-5; 10 bases match TRBD2. The CDR3 sequence is 16 residues long. Trimming took 0 bases from V and 5 from J; bases not matched to a gene: 7. The V gene's germline CDR1 is SGHRS and CDR2 YFSETQ. The CDR3: CASSLEASGGGETQYF. The CDR3 DNA reads as TGCGCCAGCAGCTTGGAGGCTAGCGGGGGCGGGGAGACCCAGTACTTC.

This clone was observed a handful of times. The V call is TRBV18, the J call TRBJ2-1, with TRBD1 as a possible D gene (5 bases). V was shortened by 7 bases and J by 10 bases, with 14 bases between the two germline ends. The CDR3 extends over 12 amino acids. Germline V gene sequence: CDR1 KGHSH, CDR2 LQKENI. The CDR3, as DNA: TGTGCCAGCTTCCAGGGCGCAGGAGAGCAGTTCTTC. This codes for CASFQGAGEQFF.

CDR3 in DNA: TGTGCCAGCAGCCTAATAATCAGGGTTAATGAGCAGTTCTTC. This sequence encodes CASSLIIRVNEQFF. The chain joins TRBV11-2 to TRBJ2-1; TRBD1 is a possible D gene (5 bases). Looked up from germline, CDR1 is SGHAT and CDR2 is FQNNGV. The V end lost 5 bases, the J end lost 7 bases, and 15 bases lay between the germline ends. The CDR3 totals 14 residues.

The gene calls are TRBV7-8 and TRBJ2-3, with 10 nucleotides matching TRBD2. The CDR3 consists of 16 residues. Trimming took 2 bases from V and 3 from J; bases not matched to a gene: 5. CDR1 and CDR2 (germline): SGHVS, FQNEAQ. This CDR3 is CASSLKSSGGTDTQYF. Here the CDR3 DNA reads TGTGCCAGCAGCTTAAAGTCTAGCGGGGGTACAGATACGCAGTATTTT. Complete variable domain (other parts from reference TRBV7-8 and TRBJ2-3): GAGVSQSPRYKVAKRGQDVALRCDPISGHVSLFWYQQALGQGPEFLTYFQNEAQLDKSGLPSDRFFAERPEGSVSTLKIQRTQQEDSAVYLCASSLKSSGGTDTQYFGPGTRLTVL.

This clone has only a few counts. The V gene is TRBV15, the J gene TRBJ2-3; D unclear. The CDR3 runs to 16 residues. Germline CDR1 LNHNV, CDR2 YYDKDF (reference sequence). V lost 0 bases to trimming and J lost 1 base, with 11 bases between them. The CDR3 loop reads CATSRDLVRGTDTQYF. The CDR3 nucleotides read TGTGCCACCAGCAGAGATTTAGTTCGGGGCACAGATACGCAGTATTTT. Filled out from reference TRBV15 and TRBJ2-3, the complete variable domain reads DAMVIQNPRYQVTQFGKPVTLSCSQTLNHNVMYWYQQKSSQAPKLLFHYYDKDFNNEADTPDNFQSRRPNTSFCFLDIRSPGLGDTAMYLCATSRDLVRGTDTQYFGPGTRLTVL.

Here the CDR3 DNA reads TGTGCCAGCAGCTCCAACAGGGAATACTACGAGCAGTACTTC. Protein: CASSSNREYYEQYF. V is TRBV28 and J is TRBJ2-7; TRBD1 might be the D (6 bases). Germline-derived CDR1 and CDR2 are MDHEN and SYDVKM. The CDR3 has 14 residues. Between the trimmed V and J ends, which lost 6 bases and 3 bases, there was a span of 15 bases.

In the case of this clone: Its ends do not fully match the called genes, so a read error is possible. The gene calls are TRBV7-7 and TRBJ2-5; 7 bases agree with TRBD1. Germline-derived CDR1 and CDR2 are SSHAT and FNYEAQ (reference sequence). The CDR3 runs to 14 residues. The CDR3 DNA reads TGTGCTAGCAGCCGACAGGGTTTCGAAGAGACCCAGTACTTC. Translating gives CASSRQGFEETQYF.

The J gene is TRBJ1-3, the V gene TRBV7-7; D gene unclear. The CDR3 loop spans 15 amino acids. The germline V and J ends were trimmed by 5 bases and 3 bases, with 14 bases remaining between them. Germline-derived CDR1 and CDR2 are SSHAT and FNYEAQ (reference sequence). CDR3 sequence reads: CASSPAGPGGNTIYF. The CDR3 bases are TGTGCCAGCAGCCCCGCCGGTCCGGGTGGAAACACCATATATTTT.

This clone appeared once. V and J are TRBV5-1 and TRBJ1-1; no clear D. This CDR3 region has 14 residues. V lost 5 bases to trimming and J lost 8 bases, with 19 bases between them. Germline V gene lookup returns CDR1 SGHRS and CDR2 YFSETQ. This CDR3 is CASRPRPASGEAFF. CDR3 coding DNA: TGCGCCAGCAGACCCCGACCTGCGAGCGGAGAAGCTTTCTTT.

The chain couples TRBV2 to TRBJ1-1; D not resolved. CDR3 length equals 9 residues. V was trimmed by 7 bases and J by 7 bases, leaving 4 bases between them. CDR1 and CDR2 (germline): SNHLY, FYNNEI. CDR3 protein: CASTGEAFF. For the CDR3, the DNA is TGTGCCAGCACGGGTGAAGCTTTCTTT.

The rearrangement links TRBV28 to TRBJ2-5, with 7 positions matching TRBD2. V gave up 5 bases and J gave up 3 bases; unmatched junction bases: 15. CDR1 and CDR2 (germline): MDHEN, SYDVKM. This CDR3 comprises 17 residues. As DNA, the CDR3 is TGTGCCAGCAGTACCCGACTAGCCGGGGCATGGAAAGAGACCCAGTACTTC. As protein: CASSTRLAGAWKETQYF.

The chain combines TRBV6-5 with TRBJ1-1, with 7 bases lining up with TRBD1. CDR3 size: 15 residues. Germline lookup yields CDR1 MNHEY and CDR2 SVGAGI. The V gene end was trimmed by 0 bases and the J gene end by 1 base; junction bases not matched to a gene: 2. The CDR3 reads CASSYSGQKNTEAFF. The CDR3 coding sequence is TGTGCCAGCAGTTACTCGGGACAGAAGAACACTGAAGCTTTCTTT.

The chain joins TRBV7-7 to TRBJ2-5, with a possible D match to TRBD2 (5 bases). The CDR3 is made up of 12 amino acids. Germline V lookup: CDR1 SSHAT, CDR2 FNYEAQ (reference sequence). V shed 8 bases and J shed 5 bases, with 12 bases lying between them. The CDR3 here is CASGPRGETQYF. DNA of the CDR3: TGTGCCAGCGGTCCCCGAGGGGAGACCCAGTACTTC.

This sequence joins TRBV7-3 and TRBJ2-1; the match to TRBD2 covers 9 bases. The CDR3 is 15 amino acids. Germline V gene data show CDR1 as SGHTA and CDR2 as FQGTGA. J gave up 9 bases and V 5 bases, and 11 bases lay outside the gene matches. The CDR3 region has the DNA TGTGCCAGCAGCCTCCATAGCGGGAGTCGAGTTGAGCAGTTCTTC. Protein sequence: CASSLHSGSRVEQFF.